This T cell receptor beta chain was documented in a study of shared clonotypes between healthy human individuals. About the study: The donor pool was made up of a couple of women and a few men aged 18 to 49. CD8 memory received one plate per donor, CD8 naive two, CD4 memory three and CD4 naive three. Regarding the study as a whole: What naive subsets generally showed was a larger estimated richness than memory subsets showed.

Here immunoSEQ multiplex PCR was the method, and the copy in TCRdb shows in-frame clones only, minus some. The sample has roughly 2 million clones, approximately 96% seen once; the top ten hold roughly 0.13%. A CD45RA+ naive subset and a CD45RA-negative memory subset were split from CD4+ cells. Notes on this clone: Its antigen is as yet unknown.

This clonotype was obtained from a man between 18 and 29 years old in good health. What was sequenced was naive CD4+ T cells sorted from blood. Subset described: CD45RA+ positively selected.

CDR3 sequence (DNA): TGTGCCAGCAGCCTGCAGTTGGGAGCAGATACGCAGTATTTT. It yields the protein CASSLQLGADTQYF. This chain connects TRBV14 to TRBJ2-3; D perhaps matches TRBD2 (5 bases). V dropped 4 bases and J dropped 4 bases, with 12 bases sitting between them. The CDR3 runs 14 residues. Germline V gives CDR1 SGHDN, CDR2 FVKESK.